A single sample gave rise to the 26 T cell receptor beta chains below, sequenced in a study of Ad26.COV2.S vaccination and SARS-CoV-2 variants. Treatment described: around 19 received Ad26.COV2.S at low or high dose, single or two shots; 5 received placebo; per-sample allocation not given. On day 63 after the first injection, vaccine and placebo recipients gave samples. Sequencing was performed with immunoSEQ multiplex PCR; in TCRdb, only in-frame clones are kept and a portion is missing. Of approximately 400,000 clones listed, about four fifths were seen once; the top ten hold 7.4%. The material sequenced was peripheral blood, taken in a trial of Ad26.COV2.S vaccine versus placebo. The receptors here all came from a person between 18 and 65 years old who received the Ad26.COV2.S COVID-19 vaccine or a placebo.

The chain couples TRBV5-4 to TRBJ2-3; D remains ambiguous. The CDR3 has 18 residues. Germline CDR1 is SGHNT and CDR2 is YYREEE (reference sequence). V lost 4 bases, J lost 4 bases, and 25 bases lay in between. DNA for the CDR3: TGTGCCAGCAGCGCGGCCCTCGTTTGGGTAGGGAACCCAGATACGCAGTATTTT. It is translated as CASSAALVWVGNPDTQYF.

The chain uses TRBV24-1 and TRBJ1-5; 10 bases align to TRBD1. Germline V gene lookup returns CDR1 KGHDR and CDR2 SFDVKD. This CDR3 is 16 amino acids long. Trimming took 5 bases from V and 7 from J; bases not matched to a gene: 10. CDR3 coding DNA: TGTGCCACCAGTGCCTCGGGACAGGGGCGATTGCAGCCCCAGCATTTT. Residues: CATSASGQGRLQPQHF.

The rearrangement uses TRBV3-1 (or the pseudogene TRBV3-2) and TRBJ2-7; the D gene is possibly TRBD2 (6 bases). The germline gives CDR1 LGHDT, CDR2 YNNKEL (reference sequence). The length of the CDR3 is 14 residues. With 5 bases removed from V and 0 bases from J, the gap between germline ends came to 11 bases. As DNA, the CDR3 is TGTGCCAGCAGCTCCGGTAGCGGCTCCTACGAGCAGTACTTC. Amino acids: CASSSGSGSYEQYF.

This clone occurred many times. The chain uses TRBV2 and TRBJ1-2; maybe TRBD1 (6 bases). The length of the CDR3 is 14 residues. Germline V lookup: CDR1 SNHLY, CDR2 FYNNEI. V lost 4 bases to trimming and J lost 1 base, with 10 bases between them. CDR3 DNA sequence: TGTGCCAGCAGTGTGGGCAGGGGTAACTATGGCTACACCTTC. Its translation: CASSVGRGNYGYTF. The full variable domain, rest sourced from reference TRBV2 and TRBJ1-2, is EPEVTQTPSHQVTQMGQEVILRCVPISNHLYFYWYRQILGQKVEFLVSFYNNEISEKSEIFDDQFSVERPDGSNFTLKIRSTKLEDSAMYFCASSVGRGNYGYTFGSGTRLTVV.

The gene calls are TRBV5-6 and TRBJ2-1, with 9 bases that match TRBD2. The CDR3 extends over 16 amino acids. Germline lookup yields CDR1 SGHDT and CDR2 YYEEEE. Trimming cost V 0 bases and J 9 bases; bases outside gene matches: 10. This CDR3 is CASSLAKAGGFGEQFF. CDR3 DNA sequence: TGTGCCAGCAGCTTGGCAAAAGCGGGAGGCTTTGGTGAGCAGTTCTTC.

The chain combines TRBV7-9 with TRBJ2-5, with D possibly matching TRBD2 (5 bases). This CDR3 has 11 residues. Trimming took off 5 bases at V and 5 bases at J, with 6 bases between the two ends. Germline values: CDR1 SEHNR, CDR2 FQNEAQ (reference sequence). The CDR3 bases are TGTGCCAGCAGCCGAGGGGAGACCCAGTACTTC. Translation gives CASSRGETQYF.

The chain is built from TRBV24-1 and TRBJ1-5; a weak D match, TRBD1 (6 bases). The V and J ends lost 3 bases and 9 bases respectively, with 17 bases between them. Germline lookup yields CDR1 KGHDR and CDR2 SFDVKD. The CDR3 has 15 amino acids. CDR3 DNA sequence: TGTGCCACCAGTGATGCAAGGACAGCTTCATCGCCCCAGCATTTT. Residues: CATSDARTASSPQHF.

CDR3 region: CASHWLAGRDTYTDTQYF. The CDR3 region has the DNA TGTGCCAGCCATTGGCTAGCGGGCCGGGACACCTACACAGATACGCAGTATTTT. The chain combines TRBV21-1 with TRBJ2-3; no check of the table's D call, TRBD2, against the DNA was made. TRBV21-1 is labeled a pseudogene. The CDR3 has 18 amino acids.

The V and J genes are TRBV5-6 and TRBJ2-7; tentative D call: TRBD2 (5 bases). The germline V and J ends were trimmed by 4 bases and 1 base, with 15 bases remaining between them. This CDR3 region has 15 residues. CDR1 is SGHDT and CDR2 is YYEEEE in the germline V gene. The CDR3 sequence: CASSLSGSASYEQYF. The CDR3 DNA follows: TGTGCCAGCAGCCTCTCGGGTAGCGCATCCTACGAGCAGTACTTC.

This clone was counted only a few times. This rearrangement joins TRBV9 to TRBJ2-2, with D hard to call. Trimming shortened V by 0 bases and J by 1 base, and 7 bases separated the two germline ends. The germline V gene has CDR1 SGDLS and CDR2 YYNGEE. The CDR3 is made up of 15 amino acids. In nucleotides, the CDR3 is TGTGCCAGCAGCGTAGTCCCAGGGAACACCGGGGAGCTGTTTTTT. This sequence encodes CASSVVPGNTGELFF. The full variable domain, its missing parts supplied by reference TRBV9 and TRBJ2-2, is DSGVTQTPKHLITATGQRVTLRCSPRSGDLSVYWYQQSLDQGLQFLIQYYNGEERAKGNILERFSAQQFPDLHSELNLSSLELGDSALYFCASSVVPGNTGELFFGEGSRLTVL.

This chain links TRBV5-1 with TRBJ1-2; no reliable D call. V lost 3 bases and J lost 2, with 8 bases in between. The CDR3 sequence is 13 residues long. The germline gives CDR1 SGHRS, CDR2 YFSETQ. The CDR3 protein is CASSSGPNYGYTF. CDR3 nucleotides: TGCGCCAGCAGCTCGGGCCCCAACTATGGCTACACCTTC.

This clone was seen only once. For the CDR3, the DNA is TGTGCCAGCAGCGCCTGGGCCTCTGGAAACACCATATATTTT. Translating it yields CASSAWASGNTIYF. This chain uses TRBV2 with TRBJ1-3, with D hard to call. Germline-derived CDR1 and CDR2 are SNHLY and FYNNEI. This CDR3 is built from 14 residues. Trimming pared 6 bases from V and 0 bases from J, leaving 9 bases between.

The genes are TRBV5-5 and TRBJ2-7; D ambiguous. The CDR3 consists of 15 residues. CDR1 and CDR2 (germline): SGHKS, YYEKEE (reference sequence). The germline V and J ends were trimmed by 0 bases and 3 bases, with 13 bases remaining between them. The CDR3 DNA reads as TGTGCCAGCAGCTTGGGTCTCCAGCCGAACTACGAGCAGTACTTC. Translated, it gives CASSLGLQPNYEQYF.

CDR3 DNA sequence: TGTGCCACCAGCTATGCAGGGAGCTCTGGAAACACCATATATTTT. Translating it yields CATSYAGSSGNTIYF. The V call is TRBV15, the J call TRBJ1-3, with D tentatively TRBD1 (5 bases). Germline CDR1 is LNHNV and CDR2 is YYDKDF (reference sequence). V lost 5 bases to trimming and J lost 0 bases, with 11 bases between them. The CDR3 is 15 amino acids.

The chain combines TRBV9 with TRBJ2-7; no clear D. The CDR3 length is 14 residues. The germline V gene encodes CDR1 SGDLS and CDR2 YYNGEE. The V end lost 0 bases, the J end lost 5 bases, and 12 bases lay between the germline ends. Written as DNA, the CDR3 is TGTGCCAGCAGCGTAGCCCTGGCTGCAAACGAGCAGTACTTC. Its protein product is CASSVALAANEQYF.

The gene calls are TRBV4-2 and TRBJ2-3; D is perhaps TRBD2 (7 bases). The CDR3 runs 15 residues. V lost 4 bases to trimming and J lost 8 bases, with 19 bases between them. Germline V gene lookup returns CDR1 LGHNA and CDR2 YNFKEQ. CDR3 loop: CASSRAKRDIFTQYF. CDR3 sequence (DNA): TGTGCCAGCAGCCGGGCTAAGCGGGACATATTTACGCAGTATTTT.

There are a few counts of this clone. The rearrangement links TRBV10-1 to TRBJ2-7; D gene ambiguous. Germline CDR1 WNHNN, CDR2 SYGVQD (reference sequence). V was shortened by 0 bases and J by 2 bases, with 8 bases between the two germline ends. This CDR3 has 14 residues. DNA for the CDR3: TGCGCCAGCAGTGAGTCTTGGGAACCCTACGAGCAGTACTTC. It translates to CASSESWEPYEQYF.

The table lists this clone with a few counts. The genes are TRBV27 and TRBJ2-2, with 11 bases identical to TRBD2. Germline V gene data show CDR1 as MNHEY and CDR2 as SMNVEV (reference sequence). With 6 bases clipped from V and 2 bases from J, the junction kept 14 bases outside the gene matches. The CDR3 has 19 amino acids. CDR3 sequence reads: CASRKSPTSGTLNTGELFF. In DNA form, the CDR3 reads TGTGCCAGCAGAAAAAGTCCGACTAGCGGGACCTTAAACACCGGGGAGCTGTTTTTT.

The chain combines TRBV7-2 with TRBJ1-6, with 8 bases that match TRBD1. Germline loops: CDR1 SGHTA, CDR2 FQGNSA. The J segment lost 10 bases and the V segment lost 0 bases, leaving 8 bases of the junction unmatched. The length of the CDR3 is 16 residues. CDR3 residues: CASSLAHRGLGSPLHF. Here the CDR3 DNA reads TGTGCCAGCAGCTTAGCGCACAGGGGGTTGGGATCACCCCTCCACTTT.

V usage is TRBV4-1 and J usage is TRBJ2-5; 10 bases align to TRBD2. This CDR3 is built from 16 residues. Trimming cost V 5 bases and J 2 bases; bases outside gene matches: 8. Germline values: CDR1 MGHRA, CDR2 YSYEKL. The CDR3 protein is CASSRPGLANQETQYF. The CDR3 region has the DNA TGCGCCAGCAGCAGACCGGGACTAGCGAATCAAGAGACCCAGTACTTC.

The genes are TRBV7-9 and TRBJ2-3; tentative D call: TRBD2 (6 bases). Per germline, CDR1 SEHNR and CDR2 FQNEAQ (reference sequence). The CDR3 length is 13 residues. Trimming removed 3 bases at V and 14 bases at J, with 18 bases between. CDR3 in amino acids: CASSFQDGTPGYF. The CDR3 DNA sequence: TGTGCCAGCAGCTTCCAAGACGGGACTCCTGGGTATTTT.

The chain joins TRBV2 to TRBJ1-5; 7 bases agree with TRBD1. Losses at the gene ends were 6 bases for V and 6 bases for J; bases not matched to a gene: 2. CDR1 SNHLY and CDR2 FYNNEI come from the germline V gene. The CDR3 contains 12 residues. The CDR3 reads CASRQGPQPQHF. The CDR3 bases are TGTGCCAGCAGACAGGGGCCTCAGCCCCAGCATTTT.

The chain has TRBV2 and TRBJ1-2; TRBD1 matches at 7 bases. Germline assignment: CDR1 SNHLY and CDR2 FYNNEI. The junction had 5 bases not matched to a gene; V was cut back by 1 base and J by 0 bases. The CDR3 has 16 amino acids. CDR3: CASSEEGQASNYGYTF. The CDR3 region has the DNA TGTGCCAGCAGTGAAGAAGGACAGGCCTCTAACTATGGCTACACCTTC.

The chain has TRBV4-1 and TRBJ2-1; 11 bases match TRBD2. Trimming removed 0 bases from V and 1 base from J; junction bases left unmatched: 11. The CDR3 runs 20 residues. The germline gives CDR1 MGHRA, CDR2 YSYEKL. The CDR3 reads CASSQDRLAGGYRSYNEQFF. DNA of the CDR3: TGCGCCAGCAGCCAAGATCGGCTAGCGGGAGGCTATAGGTCCTACAATGAGCAGTTCTTC.

This clone was counted a few times. The chain links TRBV10-1 to TRBJ2-2, with 8 bases lining up with TRBD1. V shed 7 bases, J shed 2 bases, and the junction held 9 bases outside the gene matches. This CDR3 contains 16 residues. Per germline, CDR1 WNHNN and CDR2 SYGVQD (reference sequence). The CDR3 coding sequence is TGCGCCAGCAAAGAGGACAGGGCGATCAACACCGGGGAGCTGTTTTTT. Protein: CASKEDRAINTGELFF.

This sequence joins TRBV7-2 and TRBJ2-3; no clear D gene. The CDR3 runs to 12 residues. CDR1 is SGHTA and CDR2 is FQGNSA in the germline V gene. With 1 base removed from V and 1 base from J, the gap between germline ends came to 0 bases. For the CDR3, the DNA is TGTGCCAGCAGCTTAGGCACAGATACGCAGTATTTT. It translates to CASSLGTDTQYF.